The text below deals with one T cell receptor beta chain. Its specificity is not known. The data originate from a study of cytomegalovirus exposure and HLA in healthy donors. Across the whole study: In a previous analysis, approximately 110 million unique TCR beta sequences were found from 170 million or so T cells. Study-wide results and caveats: Using the classifier, cytomegalovirus status was reportedly diagnosed with high specificity and sensitivity.

The CDR3 loop spans 15 amino acids. Trimming stripped 1 base from V and 0 bases from J, with 7 bases between. Germline-derived CDR1 and CDR2 are SGHTA and FQGNSA. The PCR contained 60 Vbeta and 13 Jbeta primers. Data came from immunoSEQ multiplex PCR; TCRdb stores just in-frame clones and leaves some out. The sample table sets out about 190,000 clones. The TCR originated in a woman aged 25 to 39 in good health and CMV-seropositive. This chain links TRBV7-2 with TRBJ1-3; the D is unclear. Material: PBMCs. CDR3 coding DNA: TGTGCCAGCAGCTTAGGAGTCCACTCTGGAAACACCATATATTTT. Its translation: CASSLGVHSGNTIYF.